This is a list of T cell receptor beta chains from one sample in a study of cytomegalovirus exposure and HLA in healthy donors. Generated by immunoSEQ multiplex PCR, the TCRdb table keeps only in-frame clones and is missing some. The sample includes about 140,000 clones, around 80% seen only once; the top ten take roughly 1.2%. The material sequenced was PBMCs. The source is a male donor in good health and CMV-seropositive. Each CDR3 is given with its conserved first and last residue. The order of the fields is D gene, clone size, V gene, J gene, CDR3 protein, CDR3 DNA. A D gene is named only where the DNA matches it firmly. Clone sizes are given selectively: once, few, many, or a class where the clone is expanded.

D gene: TRBD1
clone size: .
V gene: TRBV4-1
J gene: TRBJ1-1
CDR3 protein: CASSPGPGTGPQMNTEAFF
CDR3 DNA: TGCGCCAGCAGCCCCGGTCCCGGGACAGGGCCTCAAATGAACACTGAAGCTTTCTTT

D gene: TRBD1
clone size: .
V gene: TRBV18
J gene: TRBJ2-7
CDR3 protein: CASSLGDSRIEQYF
CDR3 DNA: TGTGCCAGCTCACTGGGGGACAGTCGCATCGAGCAGTACTTC

D gene: TRBD2
clone size: .
V gene: TRBV6-5
J gene: TRBJ2-5
CDR3 protein: CASSYSKTSGGETQYF
CDR3 DNA: TGTGCCAGCAGTTACTCTAAGACTAGCGGGGGGGAGACCCAGTACTTC

D gene: TRBD2
clone size: .
V gene: TRBV14
J gene: TRBJ2-3
CDR3 protein: CASSHLAGVGTDTQYF
CDR3 DNA: TGTGCCAGCAGCCATCTAGCGGGAGTGGGCACAGATACGCAGTATTTT

D gene: .
clone size: .
V gene: TRBV6-5
J gene: TRBJ2-3
CDR3 protein: CASSYSEGSQYF
CDR3 DNA: TGTGCCAGCAGTTACTCGGAGGGAAGTCAGTATTTT

D gene: TRBD1
clone size: .
V gene: TRBV18
J gene: TRBJ1-5
CDR3 protein: CASSPGQGNQPQHF
CDR3 DNA: TGTGCCAGCTCACCGGGACAGGGTAATCAGCCCCAGCATTTT

D gene: TRBD1
clone size: .
V gene: TRBV6-5
J gene: TRBJ2-7
CDR3 protein: CASSFDRGPTYEQYF
CDR3 DNA: TGTGCCAGCAGTTTCGACAGGGGCCCAACCTACGAGCAGTACTTC

D gene: .
clone size: .
V gene: TRBV9
J gene: TRBJ2-1
CDR3 protein: CASSVLGGEQFF
CDR3 DNA: TGTGCCAGCAGCGTACTAGGGGGTGAGCAGTTCTTC

D gene: .
clone size: .
V gene: TRBV5-1
J gene: TRBJ2-6
CDR3 protein: CASSLIPTGGAGANVLTF
CDR3 DNA: TGCGCCAGCAGCTTGATTCCGACTGGGGGGGCAGGGGCCAACGTCCTGACTTTC

D gene: TRBD2
clone size: .
V gene: TRBV6-6
J gene: TRBJ2-5
CDR3 protein: CASNERGPQETQYF
CDR3 DNA: TGTGCCAGCAACGAGCGGGGGCCCCAAGAGACCCAGTACTTC

D gene: .
clone size: .
V gene: TRBV15
J gene: TRBJ2-5
CDR3 protein: CATSRGVRGGAETQYF
CDR3 DNA: TGTGCCACCAGCAGGGGGGTCCGGGGAGGCGCCGAGACCCAGTACTTC

D gene: .
clone size: few
V gene: TRBV19
J gene: TRBJ2-2
CDR3 protein: CASSATGTGELFF
CDR3 DNA: TGTGCCAGTAGTGCCACAGGCACCGGGGAGCTGTTTTTT

D gene: TRBD1
clone size: .
V gene: TRBV7-9
J gene: TRBJ2-1
CDR3 protein: CASSLVPGGKNEQFF
CDR3 DNA: TGTGCCAGCAGCTTAGTCCCAGGGGGCAAGAATGAGCAGTTCTTC

D gene: TRBD2
clone size: .
V gene: TRBV19
J gene: TRBJ2-7
CDR3 protein: CASSMRAGVNPYEQYF
CDR3 DNA: TGTGCCAGTAGTATGCGAGCGGGAGTCAATCCGTACGAGCAGTACTTC

D gene: .
clone size: .
V gene: TRBV30
J gene: TRBJ1-6
CDR3 protein: CAWSVPGGTTLQVHF
CDR3 DNA: TGTGCCTGGAGTGTACCCGGAGGGACCACGCTACAAGTCCACTTT

D gene: .
clone size: few
V gene: TRBV1
J gene: TRBJ2-1
CDR3 protein: CTSSRTGGNEQFF
CDR3 DNA: TGCACCAGCAGCCGGACAGGGGGCAATGAGCAGTTCTTC

D gene: TRBD1
clone size: few
V gene: TRBV7-8
J gene: TRBJ2-3
CDR3 protein: CASSPRKGQETDTQYF
CDR3 DNA: TGTGCCAGCAGCCCGCGAAAGGGACAGGAGACAGATACGCAGTATTTT

D gene: .
clone size: .
V gene: TRBV4-3
J gene: TRBJ2-3
CDR3 protein: CASSQDWSEPTDTQYF
CDR3 DNA: TGCGCCAGCAGCCAAGATTGGTCGGAGCCCACAGATACGCAGTATTTT

D gene: .
clone size: .
V gene: TRBV2
J gene: TRBJ2-5
CDR3 protein: CASSELGVAETQYF
CDR3 DNA: TGTGCCAGCAGTGAGCTGGGCGTAGCGGAGACCCAGTACTTC

D gene: .
clone size: .
V gene: TRBV7-9
J gene: TRBJ2-7
CDR3 protein: CASSVGLTTYEQYF
CDR3 DNA: TGTGCCAGCAGCGTAGGACTTACTACCTACGAGCAGTACTTC

D gene: TRBD1
clone size: .
V gene: TRBV6-1
J gene: TRBJ1-2
CDR3 protein: CASSATLRGQVHYGYTF
CDR3 DNA: TGTGCCAGCAGTGCGACCCTACGGGGACAGGTGCACTATGGCTACACCTTC

D gene: TRBD2
clone size: .
V gene: TRBV7-3
J gene: TRBJ2-1
CDR3 protein: CASSLTSGGSSYNEQFF
CDR3 DNA: TGTGCCAGCAGCTTAACTAGCGGGGGAAGCTCCTACAATGAGCAGTTCTTC

D gene: TRBD2
clone size: .
V gene: TRBV7-2
J gene: TRBJ2-1
CDR3 protein: CASSLEAGGYNEQFF
CDR3 DNA: TGTGCCAGCAGCTTAGAAGCGGGAGGTTACAATGAGCAGTTCTTC

D gene: TRBD2
clone size: .
V gene: TRBV2
J gene: TRBJ2-1
CDR3 protein: CASSGASGSSYNEQFF
CDR3 DNA: TGTGCCAGCAGTGGGGCTAGCGGGAGCTCCTACAATGAGCAGTTCTTC

D gene: .
clone size: .
V gene: TRBV4-1
J gene: TRBJ1-5
CDR3 protein: CASSREDSQGNQPQHF
CDR3 DNA: TGCGCCAGCAGCCGAGAAGACAGTCAGGGCAATCAGCCCCAGCATTTT

D gene: TRBD2
clone size: .
V gene: TRBV7-9
J gene: TRBJ2-7
CDR3 protein: CASSIREGHGEQYF
CDR3 DNA: TGTGCCAGCAGCATCCGGGAGGGCCATGGCGAGCAGTACTTC

D gene: .
clone size: .
V gene: TRBV2
J gene: TRBJ1-6
CDR3 protein: CASSGEAGVNSPLHF
CDR3 DNA: TGTGCCAGCAGTGGAGAGGCAGGGGTTAATTCACCCCTCCACTTT

D gene: .
clone size: .
V gene: TRBV7-9
J gene: TRBJ2-3
CDR3 protein: CASSLAVGVRPDTQYF
CDR3 DNA: TGTGCCAGCAGCTTAGCCGTGGGAGTACGGCCAGATACGCAGTATTTT

D gene: TRBD2
clone size: few
V gene: TRBV15
J gene: TRBJ2-7
CDR3 protein: CATSRDLAGVYYEQYF
CDR3 DNA: TGTGCCACCAGCAGAGATTTGGCGGGGGTCTACTACGAGCAGTACTTC

D gene: .
clone size: .
V gene: TRBV28
J gene: TRBJ1-5
CDR3 protein: CASSLIWAQPQHF
CDR3 DNA: TGTGCCAGCAGTTTAATCTGGGCCCAGCCCCAGCATTTT

D gene: TRBD2
clone size: once
V gene: TRBV9
J gene: TRBJ2-5
CDR3 protein: CASSASSGTSGPPGAQYF
CDR3 DNA: TGTGCCAGCAGCGCTTCCTCCGGGACTAGCGGCCCGCCGGGGGCCCAGTACTTC

D gene: .
clone size: .
V gene: TRBV11-2
J gene: TRBJ1-1
CDR3 protein: CASSLEGGMNTEAFF
CDR3 DNA: TGTGCCAGCAGCTTAGAGGGAGGAATGAACACTGAAGCTTTCTTT

D gene: TRBD1
clone size: .
V gene: TRBV10-3
J gene: TRBJ1-5
CDR3 protein: CAISEDRVDQPQHF
CDR3 DNA: TGTGCCATCAGTGAGGACAGGGTGGATCAGCCCCAGCATTTT

D gene: .
clone size: .
V gene: TRBV9
J gene: TRBJ2-1
CDR3 protein: CASSGLSINEQFF
CDR3 DNA: TGTGCCAGCAGCGGACTATCTATCAATGAGCAGTTCTTC

D gene: .
clone size: .
V gene: TRBV20-1
J gene: TRBJ2-1
CDR3 protein: CSARVGLEQFF
CDR3 DNA: TGCAGTGCTAGGGTCGGGTTGGAGCAGTTCTTC

D gene: TRBD2
clone size: .
V gene: TRBV13
J gene: TRBJ2-1
CDR3 protein: CASSLGLAGVGGNEQFF
CDR3 DNA: TGTGCCAGCAGCCTAGGACTAGCGGGAGTTGGGGGCAATGAGCAGTTCTTC

D gene: .
clone size: .
V gene: TRBV9
J gene: TRBJ1-2
CDR3 protein: CASSFTKERLNYGYTF
CDR3 DNA: TGTGCCAGCAGCTTTACTAAGGAACGTCTGAACTATGGCTACACCTTC

D gene: TRBD1
clone size: .
V gene: TRBV18
J gene: TRBJ2-7
CDR3 protein: CASSTTVRGQGTTQQYF
CDR3 DNA: TGTGCCAGCTCAACCACGGTTCGGGGACAGGGGACTACGCAGCAGTACTTC

D gene: TRBD1
clone size: .
V gene: TRBV18
J gene: TRBJ2-7
CDR3 protein: CASSPTGTGDHEQYF
CDR3 DNA: TGTGCCAGCTCACCGACCGGGACAGGGGACCACGAGCAGTACTTC

D gene: TRBD2
clone size: .
V gene: TRBV12-5
J gene: TRBJ2-2
CDR3 protein: CASGLIGRAGGELFF
CDR3 DNA: TGTGCTAGTGGTTTGATCGGGAGGGCCGGCGGGGAGCTGTTTTTT

D gene: TRBD2
clone size: .
V gene: TRBV27
J gene: TRBJ2-1
CDR3 protein: CASSPTGLAGYNEQFF
CDR3 DNA: TGTGCCAGCAGTCCAACGGGACTAGCGGGTTACAATGAGCAGTTCTTC

D gene: .
clone size: .
V gene: TRBV19
J gene: TRBJ2-5
CDR3 protein: CASSIHHRAVGTQYF
CDR3 DNA: TGTGCCAGTAGTATTCATCACAGGGCGGTGGGGACCCAGTACTTC

D gene: TRBD2
clone size: .
V gene: TRBV7-3
J gene: TRBJ2-1
CDR3 protein: CASSLGPLAGGYNEQFF
CDR3 DNA: TGTGCCAGCAGCTTAGGCCCCCTAGCGGGGGGCTACAATGAGCAGTTCTTC

D gene: .
clone size: .
V gene: TRBV9
J gene: TRBJ1-2
CDR3 protein: CASKGRQAYGYTF
CDR3 DNA: TGTGCCTCAAAGGGAAGACAGGCTTATGGCTACACCTTC

D gene: TRBD1
clone size: .
V gene: TRBV12-5
J gene: TRBJ2-2
CDR3 protein: CASGYTGATGELFF
CDR3 DNA: TGTGCTAGTGGCTATACAGGGGCCACCGGGGAGCTGTTTTTT

D gene: .
clone size: .
V gene: TRBV13
J gene: TRBJ2-7
CDR3 protein: CASSSSGGAYEQYF
CDR3 DNA: TGTGCCAGCAGCTCCTCAGGTGGGGCTTACGAGCAGTACTTC

D gene: TRBD2
clone size: .
V gene: TRBV10-3
J gene: TRBJ2-1
CDR3 protein: CAISDPNRSGGESYNEQFF
CDR3 DNA: TGTGCCATCAGTGACCCCAACAGGTCCGGGGGGGAGTCCTACAATGAGCAGTTCTTC

D gene: .
clone size: .
V gene: TRBV27
J gene: TRBJ2-5
CDR3 protein: CASSLYPRGLQTQYF
CDR3 DNA: TGTGCCAGCAGTTTATATCCCCGTGGGCTACAGACCCAGTACTTC

D gene: .
clone size: few
V gene: TRBV27
J gene: TRBJ2-6
CDR3 protein: CASSLSGANVLTF
CDR3 DNA: TGTGCCAGCAGCCTCTCTGGGGCCAACGTCCTGACTTTC

D gene: .
clone size: .
V gene: TRBV2
J gene: TRBJ1-2
CDR3 protein: CASVRRGGYTF
CDR3 DNA: TGTGCCAGCGTTCGCAGAGGAGGCTACACCTTC

D gene: .
clone size: few
V gene: TRBV19
J gene: TRBJ2-7
CDR3 protein: CASSSPGFSYEQYF
CDR3 DNA: TGTGCCAGTAGCTCACCGGGATTTTCTTACGAGCAGTACTTC

D gene: .
clone size: .
V gene: TRBV2
J gene: TRBJ1-1
CDR3 protein: CASRNYLGGGTEAFF
CDR3 DNA: TGTGCCAGCAGGAACTATCTCGGGGGGGGCACTGAAGCTTTCTTT

D gene: .
clone size: .
V gene: TRBV5-1
J gene: TRBJ2-1
CDR3 protein: CASSLAMSSYNEQFF
CDR3 DNA: TGCGCCAGCAGCTTGGCCATGAGCTCCTACAATGAGCAGTTCTTC

D gene: TRBD1
clone size: .
V gene: TRBV13
J gene: TRBJ2-7
CDR3 protein: CASSSRGQPYEQYF
CDR3 DNA: TGTGCCAGCAGCTCCAGGGGACAGCCCTACGAGCAGTACTTC